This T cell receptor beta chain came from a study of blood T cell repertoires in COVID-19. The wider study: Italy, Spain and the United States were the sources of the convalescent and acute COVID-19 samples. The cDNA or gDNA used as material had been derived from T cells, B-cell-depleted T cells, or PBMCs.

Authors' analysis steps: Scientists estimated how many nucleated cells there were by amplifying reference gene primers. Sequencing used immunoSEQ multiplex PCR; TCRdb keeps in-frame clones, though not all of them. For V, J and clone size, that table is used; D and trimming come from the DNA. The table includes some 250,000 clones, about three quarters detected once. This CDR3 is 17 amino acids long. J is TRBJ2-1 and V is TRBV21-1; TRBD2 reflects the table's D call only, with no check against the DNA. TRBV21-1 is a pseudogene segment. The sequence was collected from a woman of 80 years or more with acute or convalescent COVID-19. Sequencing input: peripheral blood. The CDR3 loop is CASSKGRGERGRLEQFF. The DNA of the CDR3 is TGTGCCAGCAGCAAAGGTAGGGGCGAGCGGGGGAGGTTAGAGCAGTTCTTC.